This T cell receptor beta chain came from a study of T cell changes during pregnancy in multiple sclerosis. The CDR3 spans 13 residues. CDR1 and CDR2 from the germline V gene are LNHDA and SQIVND (reference sequence). V was pared by 10 bases and J by 0 bases, with 11 bases between. Here immunoSEQ multiplex PCR was the method, and the copy in TCRdb shows in-frame clones only, minus some. In the table there are under 65,000 clones, about nine tenths of which are singletons. The sequences come from CD4+ T cells from peripheral blood mononuclear cells, collected after pregnancy. The chain couples TRBV19 to TRBJ2-3, with a tentative D call TRBD1 (7 bases). This sequence originates from a female donor in good health, enrolled as a control in a pregnancy study. Here the CDR3 DNA reads TGTGCCACACAGGGGAGGAGCACAGATACGCAGTATTTT. Encoded protein: CATQGRSTDTQYF. Full variable domain (rest looked up from reference TRBV19 and TRBJ2-3): DGGITQSPKYLFRKEGQNVTLSCEQNLNHDAMYWYRQDPGQGLRLIYYSQIVNDFQKGDIAEGYSVSREKKESFPLTVTSAQKNPTAFYLCATQGRSTDTQYFGPGTRLTVL.